This T cell receptor (beta chain) was retrieved from a study of tumor-infiltrating lymphocytes in primary liver carcinoma. Background on the study: Surgical resection was used to treat these primary liver carcinoma patients. Tumors, staged T1-T3 N0M0, spanned roughly 4 to 10 cm. Roughly 3.5 to 7.13 million productive TCRbeta reads came from each sample, comparable across tissue types.

With regard to this clonotype: This may stem from a read error, because a much larger clone lies one nucleotide away.

There are 17 residues in the CDR3. Per the germline V gene, CDR1 is LGHNA and CDR2 is YNFKEQ. In addition to blood RNA drawn from unsorted whole blood, germline DNA was extracted. Reverse transcription of 500 to 650 ng total RNA with a constant-region primer produced TCR beta cDNA. For TCR beta, libraries were produced by three nested multiplex PCR rounds using slightly modified ARM-PCR. A C-beta reverse primer and TRBV1-TRBV30 forward primers served in each of the first two PCR rounds, at 10 cycles apiece. TCRdb analysed the multiplex PCR reads with MiXCR anew, one entry per CDR3 protein. The sample carries a few hundred thousand distinct CDR3 sequences, 50% to 60% recorded once.

Sequencing was carried out using peripheral blood. The chain has TRBV4-2 and TRBJ2-1; 9 positions agree with TRBD2. The source of this sequence is a woman aged 25-40 years with primary liver carcinoma and hepatitis B virus infection. This CDR3 is CASSQDRLAEGHNELFF. DNA of the CDR3: TGTGCCAGCAGCCAAGATCGACTAGCGGAGGGGCACAATGAGCTGTTCTTC.